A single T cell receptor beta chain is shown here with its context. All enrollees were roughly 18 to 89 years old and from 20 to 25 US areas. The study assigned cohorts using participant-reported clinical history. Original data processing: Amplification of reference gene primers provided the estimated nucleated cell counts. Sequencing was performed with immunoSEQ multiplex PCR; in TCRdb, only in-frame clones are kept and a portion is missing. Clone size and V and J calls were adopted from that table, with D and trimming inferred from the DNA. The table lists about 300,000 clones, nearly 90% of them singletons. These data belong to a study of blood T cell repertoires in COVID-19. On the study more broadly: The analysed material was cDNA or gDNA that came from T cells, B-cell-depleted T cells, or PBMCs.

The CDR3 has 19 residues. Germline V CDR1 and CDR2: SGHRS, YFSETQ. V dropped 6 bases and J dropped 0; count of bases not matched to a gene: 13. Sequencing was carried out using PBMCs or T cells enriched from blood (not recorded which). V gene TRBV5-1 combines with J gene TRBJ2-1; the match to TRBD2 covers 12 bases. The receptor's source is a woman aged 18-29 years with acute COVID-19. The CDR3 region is CASTQGPRTSGVSYNEQFF. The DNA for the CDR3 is TGCGCCAGCACACAGGGGCCTAGGACTAGCGGGGTCTCCTACAATGAGCAGTTCTTC.